Shown below are 25 T cell receptor beta chains from a single sample sequenced in a study of identical twins. TCRdb re-called the 5' RACE reads through MiXCR, storing one row per CDR3 protein. The sample holds about 390,000 distinct CDR3 sequences, roughly 9% seen once. Sequenced input: naive T cells sorted from blood. These receptors came from a woman aged 45-65 years in good health.

This clonotype was observed a handful of times. The chain combines TRBV4-1 with TRBJ2-3; 8 bases map to TRBD2. The germline V gene has CDR1 MGHRA and CDR2 YSYEKL. Trimming took 5 bases from V and 3 from J; bases not matched to a gene: 10. This CDR3 has 16 amino acids. This chain's CDR3 is CASSFTSGPETDTQYF. In DNA form, the CDR3 reads TGCGCCAGCAGCTTTACTAGCGGCCCGGAAACAGATACGCAGTATTTT.

Only a few counts were recorded for this clonotype. The chain employs TRBV21-1 and TRBJ2-7; TRBD2 is the table's D call, not checked against the DNA. TRBV21-1 represents a pseudogene. This CDR3 has 14 residues. CDR3 in DNA: TGTGCCAGCAGCAAAAGGGCCAGAAGCTACGAGCAGTACGTC. This encodes CASSKRARSYEQYV.

The V call is TRBV5-1, the J call TRBJ1-3; D unresolved. V dropped 5 bases and J dropped 0 bases, with 9 bases sitting between them. This CDR3 comprises 14 residues. Germline V gene lookup returns CDR1 SGHRS and CDR2 YFSETQ. The CDR3 here is CASRVRSSGNTIYF. The CDR3 coding sequence is TGCGCCAGCAGGGTCAGAAGCTCTGGAAACACCATATATTTT.

This clonotype was found many times. The rearrangement joins TRBV30 to TRBJ1-2; D possibly corresponds to TRBD1 (5 bases). The germline V and J ends were trimmed by 5 bases and 4 bases, with 8 bases remaining between them. The germline V gene encodes CDR1 GTSNPN and CDR2 SVGIG (reference sequence). This CDR3 spans 11 amino acids. The CDR3 is CAWRDLYGYTF. The CDR3 DNA reads TGTGCCTGGCGGGACCTCTATGGCTACACCTTC.

Many counts were recorded for this clonotype. The chain has TRBV29-1 and TRBJ2-3; 9 bases are a match to TRBD1. Germline-derived CDR1 and CDR2 are SQVTM and ANQGSEA. The CDR3 is 13 residues long. The V and J ends lost 7 bases and 3 bases, in that order; junction bases with no gene match: 5. The CDR3 coding sequence is TGCAGCGGTGGGACAGGGAGGACAGATACGCAGTATTTT. Translating it yields CSGGTGRTDTQYF.

V gene TRBV4-1 combines with J gene TRBJ2-7; D is ambiguous. Germline V lookup: CDR1 MGHRA, CDR2 YSYEKL. V was cut by 3 bases and J by 0 bases, with 12 bases left in between. CDR3 length: 15 amino acids. CDR3 sequence reads: CASSQEQSSSYEQYF. CDR3 sequence (DNA): TGCGCCAGCAGCCAGGAACAGAGCAGCTCCTACGAGCAGTACTTC.

In this sample, this clonotype turned up a few times. The rearrangement links TRBV7-9 to TRBJ2-7; 10 bases fit TRBD2. V dropped 7 bases and J dropped 6; count of bases not matched to a gene: 12. The germline V gene has CDR1 SEHNR and CDR2 FQNEAQ (reference sequence). CDR3 length: 15 amino acids. The CDR3 reads CASNSGRRVIGEQYF. DNA of the CDR3: TGTGCCAGCAATAGCGGGAGGAGAGTTATTGGCGAGCAGTACTTC.

The sample holds a few counts of this clonotype. The chain joins TRBV4-1 to TRBJ1-1; 8 positions match TRBD1. Germline V gene data show CDR1 as MGHRA and CDR2 as YSYEKL. The CDR3 sequence is 15 residues long. V lost 0 bases to trimming and J lost 6 bases; unmatched junction nucleotides: 6. The CDR3 region has the DNA TGCGCCAGCAGCCAAGAAACAGGGGGGGTGGCTGAAGCTTTCTTT. As protein: CASSQETGGVAEAFF.

This clonotype was picked up many times. The rearrangement joins TRBV6-1 to TRBJ1-2, with D hard to call. CDR1 and CDR2 (germline): MNHNS, SASEGT. This CDR3 comprises 17 residues. Trimming took 3 bases from V and 1 from J, leaving 18 bases between them. The CDR3 DNA is TGTGCCAGCAGTGATACGTCGATGGTGGGTCTTAACTATGGCTACACCTTC. It yields the protein CASSDTSMVGLNYGYTF.

In its sample, this clonotype was seen a few times. The chain employs TRBV4-1 and TRBJ2-1; 8 positions agree with TRBD2. Germline V gene data show CDR1 as MGHRA and CDR2 as YSYEKL. The ends lost 0 bases at V and 3 bases at J; junction bases unmatched: 1. The CDR3 extends over 15 amino acids. In DNA form, the CDR3 reads TGCGCCAGCAGCCAAGAGCGGGGGGACTACAATGAGCAGTTCTTC. This codes for CASSQERGDYNEQFF.

The V gene is TRBV5-4, the J gene TRBJ2-1; weak D call: TRBD2 (5 bases). V lost 1 base, J lost 6 bases, and 14 bases lay in between. This CDR3 region has 15 residues. Germline V gives CDR1 SGHNT, CDR2 YYREEE (reference sequence). The CDR3 bases are TGTGCCAGCAGCTTGAAATTAGACGGGGTCAATGAGCAGTTCTTC. Amino acids: CASSLKLDGVNEQFF.

The table lists this clonotype with many counts. The rearrangement joins TRBV2 to TRBJ1-1; D gene uncertain. This CDR3 contains 13 residues. Germline CDR1 is SNHLY and CDR2 is FYNNEI. V lost 6 bases and J lost 1, with 9 bases in between. The CDR3, as DNA: TGTGCCAGCAGGGGTTTGTGGAACACTGAAGCTTTCTTT. It encodes CASRGLWNTEAFF.

The chain links TRBV28 to TRBJ1-2; TRBD1 agrees at 8 bases. Germline lookup yields CDR1 MDHEN and CDR2 SYDVKM. Losses at the gene ends were 6 bases for V and 7 bases for J; bases not matched to a gene: 7. The CDR3 runs to 13 residues. CDR3: CASRSQGAVGYTF. The CDR3 DNA sequence: TGTGCCAGCAGGTCCCAGGGGGCGGTTGGCTACACCTTC.

This clonotype has only a few counts. J is TRBJ2-7 and V is TRBV29-1; 8 positions agree with TRBD2. The V segment lost 2 bases and the J segment 7 bases; nucleotides outside the gene matches: 1. The CDR3 loop spans 11 amino acids. The germline V gene has CDR1 SQVTM and CDR2 ANQGSEA. CDR3 nucleotide sequence: TGCAGCGTTGAACGCGGGGGGGAGCAGTACTTC. It specifies CSVERGGEQYF.

This sequence joins TRBV15 and TRBJ2-3, with 9 bases identical to TRBD2. The CDR3 sequence is 15 residues long. Losses at the gene ends were 9 bases for V and 1 base for J; bases not matched to a gene: 8. Germline-derived CDR1 and CDR2 are LNHNV and YYDKDF (reference sequence). DNA for the CDR3: TGTGCCACTAATAGTAGACTAGCGGGCACAGATACGCAGTATTTT. Translation: CATNSRLAGTDTQYF.

The chain uses TRBV13 and TRBJ2-3; D gene unclear. This CDR3 has 13 residues. CDR1 and CDR2 from the germline V gene are PRHDT and FYEKMQ (reference sequence). Between the trimmed V and J ends, which lost 6 bases and 4 bases, there was a span of 11 bases. As DNA, the CDR3 is TGTGCCAGCAGTCCAGGACGAGCAGATACGCAGTATTTT. The encoded protein is CASSPGRADTQYF.

This clonotype was seen a few times. The V gene is TRBV7-9, the J gene TRBJ2-3, with 11 bases matching TRBD2. Trimming took 5 bases from V and 5 from J; bases not matched to a gene: 12. Germline assignment: CDR1 SEHNR and CDR2 FQNEAQ (reference sequence). The length of the CDR3 is 17 residues. For the CDR3, the DNA is TGTGCCAGCAGCCCCAAATTTAGCGGGAGGGCCGTAGATACGCAGTATTTT. Protein product: CASSPKFSGRAVDTQYF.

In its sample, this clonotype was seen many times. An end of the junction does not agree with germline; a read error may underlie this. V and J are TRBV5-1 and TRBJ2-3; 13 bases agree with TRBD2. This CDR3 spans 16 amino acids. The germline V gene has CDR1 SGHRS and CDR2 YFSETQ. DNA for the CDR3: TGTGCCAGCAGTCCCGGACTAGCGGGAGGCACAGATACGCAGTATTTT. Residues: CASSPGLAGGTDTQYF.

This clonotype was seen only a few times. The DNA of the CDR3 is TGTGCCAGCAGCGTTAGGGCTAGCTGGTCCTTATACAATGAGCAGTTCTTC. The encoded protein is CASSVRASWSLYNEQFF. The chain carries TRBV3-1 and TRBJ2-1; D perhaps matches TRBD2 (5 bases). From germline, CDR1 is LGHDT and CDR2 YNNKEL (reference sequence). The ends were cut back, 5 bases at V and 4 bases at J, with 21 bases in the middle. This CDR3 contains 17 residues.

This clonotype came up many times. The rearrangement joins TRBV5-1 to TRBJ2-1, with 7 bases matching TRBD2. Germline loops: CDR1 SGHRS, CDR2 YFSETQ. The CDR3 contains 18 residues. Trimming removed 0 bases from V and 0 bases from J; junction bases left unmatched: 9. The CDR3, as DNA: TGCGCCAGCAGCTTGGGAGGGGTCCAGCGGGGCTCCTACAATGAGCAGTTCTTC. Translation gives CASSLGGVQRGSYNEQFF.

The V call is TRBV12-5, the J call TRBJ2-1; 14 positions agree with TRBD2. J lost 1 base, V lost 0 bases, and 8 bases had no gene match. The CDR3 is 20 residues long. CDR1 is LGHNT, CDR2 FRNRAP, per germline. CDR3 loop: CASGLVPGLAGDRSYNEQFF. The CDR3, as DNA: TGTGCTAGTGGTTTGGTCCCGGGACTAGCGGGAGATCGGTCCTACAATGAGCAGTTCTTC. Complete variable domain (other parts from reference TRBV12-5 and TRBJ2-1): DARVTQTPRHKVTEMGQEVTMRCQPILGHNTVFWYRQTMMQGLELLAYFRNRAPLDDSGMPKDRFSAEMPDATLATLKIQPSEPRDSAVYFCASGLVPGLAGDRSYNEQFFGPGTRLTVL.

The genes are TRBV7-9 and TRBJ1-4; weak D call: TRBD1 (5 bases). This CDR3 comprises 14 residues. The V gene lost 2 bases and the J gene lost 6 bases, with 10 bases spanning the gap. The germline V gene encodes CDR1 SEHNR and CDR2 FQNEAQ (reference sequence). This chain's CDR3 is CASSLSGVDEKLFF. CDR3 bases: TGTGCCAGCAGCTTATCGGGGGTGGATGAAAAACTGTTTTTT.

CDR3 DNA sequence: TGTGCCAGCAGCTTGGCTGGGGCAGGGAACATTCAGTACTTC. Translating gives CASSLAGAGNIQYF. The chain recombines TRBV5-4 with TRBJ2-4; TRBD1 might be the D (5 bases). Germline loops: CDR1 SGHNT, CDR2 YYREEE (reference sequence). The CDR3 has 14 residues. V lost 0 bases and J lost 7, with 11 bases in between.

The rearrangement links TRBV12-5 to TRBJ1-2; the D gene is possibly TRBD1 (6 bases). Deletions cut 7 bases from V and 4 bases from J, with 19 bases between. This CDR3 region has 15 residues. The germline CDR1 and CDR2 sequences are LGHNT and FRNRAP. CDR3 amino acids: CASALGGAEVYGYTF. The CDR3 bases are TGTGCTAGTGCCCTGGGGGGGGCAGAGGTCTATGGCTACACCTTC. Together with reference TRBV12-5 and TRBJ1-2, the CDR3 gives the full variable domain: DARVTQTPRHKVTEMGQEVTMRCQPILGHNTVFWYRQTMMQGLELLAYFRNRAPLDDSGMPKDRFSAEMPDATLATLKIQPSEPRDSAVYFCASALGGAEVYGYTFGSGTRLTVV.

This clonotype was recorded at least ten times. The chain uses TRBV5-1 and TRBJ2-1; 8 bases line up with TRBD1. Germline loops: CDR1 SGHRS, CDR2 YFSETQ. Trimming took 4 bases from V and 8 from J; bases not matched to a gene: 5. This CDR3 is 13 amino acids long. The DNA of the CDR3 is TGCGCCAGCAGCGGACAGGGAATCGATGAGCAGTTCTTC. This translates into CASSGQGIDEQFF. Filled out from reference TRBV5-1 and TRBJ2-1, the complete variable domain reads KAGVTQTPRYLIKTRGQQVTLSCSPISGHRSVSWYQQTPGQGLQFLFEYFSETQRNKGNFPGRFSGRQFSNSRSEMNVSTLELGDSALYLCASSGQGIDEQFFGPGTRLTVL.